The 4 T cell receptor beta chains below come from one sample, sequenced in a study of blood T cell repertoires in COVID-19 (TCRdb year 2020). The library was made by the immunoSEQ multiplex PCR assay. The table was pulled from immuneACCESS by TCRdb, which kept in-frame rearrangements only. Such tables lose some clones; where checked, under half of the loss comes from unresolved V genes, and the rest has no known cause. Recorded for this sample are some 250,000 clones; roughly 85% of them occurred a single time. Of the sample, around 2% falls within the top ten clones. Sequenced input: PBMCs or T cells enriched from blood (not recorded which). The receptors were sampled from a woman between 50 and 59 years old who had recovered from COVID-19.

The V gene is TRBV2, the J gene TRBJ2-7, with D possibly TRBD2 on 5 matching bases. Looked up from germline, CDR1 is SNHLY and CDR2 is FYNNEI. V was cut by 6 bases and J by 6 bases, with 12 bases left in between. This CDR3 contains 12 residues. The CDR3 sequence: CASRDFSSEQYF. CDR3 DNA sequence: TGTGCCAGCAGGGACTTTTCGAGCGAGCAGTACTTC.

This clone was seen just once. The rearrangement uses TRBV28 and TRBJ1-5; the match to TRBD1 covers 8 bases. The CDR3 spans 14 residues. Losses at the gene ends were 5 bases for V and 5 bases for J; bases not matched to a gene: 5. CDR1 and CDR2 from the germline V gene are MDHEN and SYDVKM. CDR3 amino acids: CASSPTGGDQPQHF. CDR3 nucleotide sequence: TGTGCCAGCAGTCCCACAGGGGGTGATCAGCCCCAGCATTTT.

V and J are TRBV5-1 and TRBJ1-3; D may be TRBD1 (6 bases). Germline CDR1 and CDR2: SGHRS and YFSETQ. V was trimmed by 1 base and J by 3 bases, leaving 14 bases between them. CDR3 length: 16 residues. The chain's CDR3 is CASSLSGALYGNTIYF. Written as DNA, the CDR3 is TGCGCCAGCAGCTTGTCAGGGGCCCTTTATGGAAACACCATATATTTT.

The V and J genes are TRBV28 and TRBJ2-5, with 13 bases that match TRBD2. CDR3 length equals 15 residues. Germline CDR1 is MDHEN and CDR2 is SYDVKM. After removal of 8 bases from V and 1 base from J, the junction contained 4 bases not matched to a gene. The CDR3 here is CASRTSGRAQETQYF. DNA of the CDR3: TGTGCCAGCCGAACTAGCGGGAGGGCCCAAGAGACCCAGTACTTC.